These T cell receptor beta chains were read from a single sample in a study of T cells after yellow fever vaccination. In TCRdb, the 5' RACE reads were re-called with MiXCR into one record per CDR3 protein. In the table there are about 370,000 distinct CDR3 sequences, more than 9% of which are singletons. Sequenced here: PBMCs, sampled on the day of the first yellow fever vaccination. These receptors were obtained from a young man who received the YFV17D yellow fever vaccine. CDR3s include the opening cysteine and the closing phenylalanine or tryptophan. A D gene is named only where the DNA matches it firmly. Clone sizes are given selectively: once, few, many, or a class where the clone is expanded.

J	D	size	V	length	CDR3	DNA
TRBJ1-1	-	few	TRBV20-1	12	CSATTFGTEAFF	TGCAGTGCTACTACCTTTGGCACTGAAGCTTTCTTT
TRBJ2-4	-	many	TRBV5-1	14	CASSLEPGASIQYF	TGCGCCAGCAGCTTGGAACCGGGGGCGAGCATTCAGTACTTC
TRBJ1-6	-	-	TRBV27	13	CASSSGSVSPLHF	TGTGCCAGCTCCTCAGGGTCTGTTTCACCCCTCCACTTT
TRBJ2-7	TRBD2	few	TRBV5-1	15	CASSFDGTSSYEQYF	TGCGCCAGCAGCTTCGATGGGACTAGCTCCTACGAGCAGTACTTC
TRBJ2-3	-	-	TRBV19	15	CASSIFGGGTDTQYF	TGTGCCAGTAGTATCTTTGGGGGTGGCACAGATACGCAGTATTTT
TRBJ2-2	TRBD1	-	TRBV5-4	15	CASSPDRGQAGELFF	TGTGCCAGCAGCCCGGACAGGGGGCAAGCCGGGGAGCTGTTTTTT
TRBJ1-1	-	-	TRBV6-5	15	CASSYSGGLTTEAFF	TGTGCCAGCAGTTACTCGGGGGGGCTCACCACTGAAGCTTTCTTT
TRBJ2-5	-	-	TRBV21-1	15	CASSIGGRLGETQYF	TGTGCCAGCAGCATAGGGGGTCGACTAGGAGAGACCCAGTACTTC
TRBJ2-7	-	-	TRBV7-6	13	CASSTGPAYEQYF	TGTGCCAGCAGCACCGGGCCGGCCTACGAGCAGTACTTC
TRBJ1-1	-	-	TRBV6-2/TRBV6-3	14	CASSNGAGATEAFF	TGTGCCAGCAGTAACGGCGCGGGAGCAACTGAAGCTTTCTTT
TRBJ2-3	TRBD2	many	TRBV5-1	16	CASSLTGGLRTDTQYF	TGCGCCAGCAGCCTAACGGGGGGGCTTAGGACAGATACGCAGTATTTT
TRBJ1-2	TRBD1	few	TRBV18	16	CASSPQGQGGNEGYTF	TGTGCCAGCTCACCCCAGGGACAGGGCGGAAATGAGGGCTACACCTTC
TRBJ1-2	-	many	TRBV27	11	CASPVRVGYTF	TGTGCCAGCCCTGTAAGGGTAGGCTACACCTTC
TRBJ2-7	-	many	TRBV4-2	15	CASSQDRAVHYEQYF	TGTGCCAGCAGCCAAGATCGGGCCGTGCACTACGAGCAGTACTTC
TRBJ1-2	-	-	TRBV5-1	14	CASSFTESNYGYTF	TGCGCCAGCAGCTTTACAGAGTCTAACTATGGCTACACCTTC
TRBJ1-2	TRBD1	many	TRBV5-5	13	CASTGTVGYGYTF	TGTGCCAGCACAGGGACAGTAGGCTATGGCTACACCTTC
TRBJ1-4	-	-	TRBV19	12	CASKTQGEKLFF	TGTGCCAGCAAAACTCAGGGGGAAAAACTGTTTTTT